This T cell receptor (beta chain) comes out of a study of OX40 agonist ivuxolimab in advanced cancers. Study at large: Three individuals attained partial responses, comprising one hepatocellular carcinoma case and two cutaneous melanoma cases.

With V trimmed by 1 base and J by 5 bases, 8 bases remained unmatched. Germline assignment: CDR1 SGDLS and CDR2 YYNGEE. The CDR3 runs 16 residues. Data came from immunoSEQ multiplex PCR; TCRdb stores just in-frame clones and leaves some out. The sample includes roughly 81,000 clones, 94% of them seen just once. The chain employs TRBV9 and TRBJ2-1; 8 bases fit TRBD2. Specimen: CD4+ or CD8+ T cells sorted from blood, collected in a trial of the OX40 agonist ivuxolimab. The sequence was obtained from an adult with an advanced solid tumor such as melanoma, head and neck, liver or kidney cancer. This chain's CDR3 is CASSVHDGRANNEQFF. In DNA form, the CDR3 reads TGTGCCAGCAGCGTACACGACGGGAGGGCTAACAATGAGCAGTTCTTC.